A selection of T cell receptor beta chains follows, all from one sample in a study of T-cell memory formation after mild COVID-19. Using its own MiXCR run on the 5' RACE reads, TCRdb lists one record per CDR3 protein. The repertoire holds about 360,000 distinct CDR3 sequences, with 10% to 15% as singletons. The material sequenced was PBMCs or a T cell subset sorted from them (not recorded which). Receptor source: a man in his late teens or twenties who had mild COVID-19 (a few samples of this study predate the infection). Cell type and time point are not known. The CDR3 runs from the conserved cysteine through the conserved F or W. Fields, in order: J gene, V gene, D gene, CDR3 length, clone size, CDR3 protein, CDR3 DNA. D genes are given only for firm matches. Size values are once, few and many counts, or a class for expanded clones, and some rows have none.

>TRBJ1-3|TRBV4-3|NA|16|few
CASSPTARVDGNTIYF
TGCGCCAGCAGCCCCACGGCACGGGTGGACGGAAACACCATATATTTT
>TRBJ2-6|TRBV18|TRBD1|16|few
CASSPLTGAGANVLTF
TGTGCCAGCTCACCACTTACAGGGGCTGGGGCCAACGTCCTGACTTTC
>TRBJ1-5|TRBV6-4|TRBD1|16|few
CASNPGTARRYQPQHF
TGTGCCAGCAACCCCGGGACAGCGCGAAGGTACCAGCCCCAGCATTTT
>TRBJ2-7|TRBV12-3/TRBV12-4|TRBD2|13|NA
CASSPGLASEQYF
TGTGCCAGCAGTCCCGGACTAGCGTCCGAGCAGTACTTC
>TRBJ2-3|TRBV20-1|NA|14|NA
CSARDRAGYDTQYF
TGCAGTGCTAGAGATAGGGCAGGGTACGATACGCAGTATTTT
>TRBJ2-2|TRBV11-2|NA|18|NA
CASSLKTEIPGVSGELFF
TGTGCCAGCAGCTTAAAGACGGAGATACCAGGGGTATCCGGGGAGCTGTTTTTT
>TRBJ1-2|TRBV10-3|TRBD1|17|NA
CAISESRANDRDYGYTF
TGTGCCATCAGTGAGTCCCGGGCCAACGACAGGGACTATGGCTACACCTTC
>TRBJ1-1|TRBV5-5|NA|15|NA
CASSLVGDGGNEAFF
TGTGCCAGCAGCTTGGTCGGGGACGGTGGGAATGAAGCTTTCTTT
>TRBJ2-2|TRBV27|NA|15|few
CASSLNSASTGELFF
TGTGCCAGCAGTTTAAACTCCGCCAGTACTGGGGAGCTGTTTTTT
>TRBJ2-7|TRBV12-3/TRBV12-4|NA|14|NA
CASSLVGGLYEQYF
TGTGCCAGCAGTTTAGTAGGAGGGCTTTACGAGCAGTACTTC
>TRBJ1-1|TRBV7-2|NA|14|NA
CASSLDSRGAEAFF
TGTGCCAGCAGCTTAGACAGTCGGGGGGCTGAAGCTTTCTTT
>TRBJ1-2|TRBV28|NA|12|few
CASITQSYGYTF
TGTGCCAGCATCACTCAATCGTATGGCTACACCTTC
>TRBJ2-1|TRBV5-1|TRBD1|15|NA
CASSLRGQGNAEQFF
TGCGCCAGCAGCTTGCGGGGACAGGGGAACGCTGAGCAGTTCTTC
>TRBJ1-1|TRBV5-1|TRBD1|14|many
CASSGDRGLGEAFF
TGCGCCAGCAGCGGGGACAGGGGGCTGGGTGAAGCTTTCTTT
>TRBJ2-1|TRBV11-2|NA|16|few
CASTPSTGNPGGEQFF
TGTGCCAGCACCCCCTCTACAGGTAATCCCGGGGGTGAGCAGTTCTTC
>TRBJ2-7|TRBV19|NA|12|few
CASSESGDEQYF
TGTGCCAGTAGCGAGAGTGGGGACGAGCAGTACTTC
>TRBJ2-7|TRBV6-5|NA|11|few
CASRNHRGQYF
TGTGCCAGCAGAAACCACCGAGGGCAGTACTTC
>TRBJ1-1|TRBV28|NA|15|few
CASSYRGGGNTEAFF
TGTGCCAGCAGTTATCGAGGAGGAGGGAACACTGAAGCTTTCTTT
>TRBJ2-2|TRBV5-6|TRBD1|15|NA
CASSVEGAVTGELFF
TGTGCCAGCAGCGTCGAGGGGGCGGTCACCGGGGAGCTGTTTTTT
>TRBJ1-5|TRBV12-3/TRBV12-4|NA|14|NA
CASSKGPGNQPQHF
TGTGCCAGCAGCAAAGGACCAGGGAACCAGCCCCAGCATTTT
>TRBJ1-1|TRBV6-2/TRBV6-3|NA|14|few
CASFSAGQHTEAFF
TGTGCCAGCTTCTCGGCGGGGCAGCACACTGAAGCTTTCTTT
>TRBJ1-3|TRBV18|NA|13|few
CASSREEGNTIYF
TGTGCCAGCTCCCGGGAAGAAGGAAACACCATATATTTT
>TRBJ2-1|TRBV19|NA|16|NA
CASSIWAGSSYNEQFF
TGTGCCAGTAGTATTTGGGCAGGGAGCTCCTACAATGAGCAGTTCTTC
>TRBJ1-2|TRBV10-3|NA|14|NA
CAIRGPGGGNGYTF
TGTGCCATCAGAGGACCCGGGGGGGGCAATGGCTACACCTTC
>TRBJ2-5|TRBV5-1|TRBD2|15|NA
CASSFPGSGVETQYF
TGCGCCAGCAGCTTCCCGGGTAGCGGGGTGGAGACCCAGTACTTC
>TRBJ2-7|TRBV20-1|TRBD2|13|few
CSASAGGLYEQYF
TGCAGTGCTAGTGCGGGGGGACTCTACGAGCAGTACTTC
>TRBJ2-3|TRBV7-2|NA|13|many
CASSGSSTDTQYF
TGTGCCAGCAGCGGCTCTAGCACAGATACGCAGTATTTT
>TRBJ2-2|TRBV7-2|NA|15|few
CASSLALSGTGELFF
TGTGCCAGCAGCTTAGCGCTGAGTGGCACCGGGGAGCTGTTTTTT
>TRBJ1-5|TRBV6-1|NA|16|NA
CASSEAKVYSNQPQHF
TGTGCCAGCAGTGAAGCGAAGGTTTATAGCAATCAGCCCCAGCATTTT
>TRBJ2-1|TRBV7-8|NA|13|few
CASSPGPINEQFF
TGTGCCAGCAGCCCGGGCCCAATCAATGAGCAGTTCTTC
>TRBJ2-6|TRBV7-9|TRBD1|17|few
CASSLDDRVAGANVLTF
TGTGCCAGCAGCTTAGATGACAGGGTGGCTGGGGCCAACGTCCTGACTTTC
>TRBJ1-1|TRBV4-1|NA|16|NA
CASSQVFADMNTEAFF
TGCGCCAGCAGCCAAGTCTTCGCAGACATGAACACTGAAGCTTTCTTT
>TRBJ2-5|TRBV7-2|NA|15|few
CASSLEPGRKKTQYF
TGTGCCAGCAGCTTAGAGCCAGGGAGAAAAAAGACCCAGTACTTC
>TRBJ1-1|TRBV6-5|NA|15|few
CASSYSGGAGTEAFF
TGTGCCAGCAGTTACTCTGGGGGGGCAGGCACTGAAGCTTTCTTT
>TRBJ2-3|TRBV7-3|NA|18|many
CASSLWVRQSLSTDTQYF
TGTGCCAGCAGCTTATGGGTGAGACAGTCTCTAAGCACAGATACGCAGTATTTT
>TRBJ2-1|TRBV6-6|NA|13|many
CASSGTPHNEQFF
TGTGCCAGCAGCGGGACACCCCACAATGAGCAGTTCTTC
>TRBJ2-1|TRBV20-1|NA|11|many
CSARGGNEQFF
TGCAGTGCTAGAGGGGGCAATGAGCAGTTCTTC
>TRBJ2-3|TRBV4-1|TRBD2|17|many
CASSRLAGVLGTDTQYF
TGCGCCAGCAGCCGGCTAGCGGGGGTGTTGGGCACAGATACGCAGTATTTT
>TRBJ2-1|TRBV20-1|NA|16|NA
CSARDPSNGGYNEQFF
TGCAGTGCTAGAGACCCCTCGAACGGGGGATACAATGAGCAGTTCTTC
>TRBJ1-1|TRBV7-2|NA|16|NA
CASIQSRAGMNTEAFF
TGTGCCAGCATCCAATCGAGGGCAGGGATGAACACTGAAGCTTTCTTT
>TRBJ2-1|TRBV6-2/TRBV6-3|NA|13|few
CASSPSYYNEQFF
TGTGCCAGCTCGCCTTCCTACTACAATGAGCAGTTCTTC
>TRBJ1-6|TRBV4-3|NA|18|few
CASSQDLLGSSYNSPLHF
TGCGCCAGCAGCCAAGATCTCCTGGGGAGCTCCTATAATTCACCCCTCCACTTT
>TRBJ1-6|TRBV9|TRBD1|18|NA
CASSPRDSASSYNSPLHF
TGTGCCAGCAGCCCCCGGGACAGCGCGAGCTCCTATAATTCACCCCTCCACTTT
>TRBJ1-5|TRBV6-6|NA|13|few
CASSYHSNQPQHF
TGTGCCAGCAGTTACCATAGCAATCAGCCCCAGCATTTT
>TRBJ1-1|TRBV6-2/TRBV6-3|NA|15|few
CASRQRGGKVTEAFF
TGTGCCAGCAGGCAACGTGGGGGCAAGGTCACTGAAGCTTTCTTT
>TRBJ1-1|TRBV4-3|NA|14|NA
CASSLEKGNTEAFF
TGCGCCAGCAGCCTCGAAAAGGGGAATACTGAAGCTTTCTTT
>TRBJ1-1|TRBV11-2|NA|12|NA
CASSLGGWGAFF
TGTGCCAGCAGCTTAGGGGGATGGGGAGCTTTCTTT
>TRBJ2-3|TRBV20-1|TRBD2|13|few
CSVIPGGTDTQYF
TGCAGTGTAATCCCGGGGGGAACAGATACGCAGTATTTT
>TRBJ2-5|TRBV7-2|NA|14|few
CASRVGGVRETQYF
TGTGCCAGCAGAGTAGGAGGGGTTCGAGAGACCCAGTACTTC
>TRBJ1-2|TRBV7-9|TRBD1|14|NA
CASSGRDSYYGYTF
TGTGCCAGCAGCGGAAGGGACAGTTACTATGGCTACACCTTC
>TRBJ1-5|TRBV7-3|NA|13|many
CASSSTPGQPQHF
TGTGCCAGCAGCTCCACTCCAGGTCAGCCCCAGCATTTT